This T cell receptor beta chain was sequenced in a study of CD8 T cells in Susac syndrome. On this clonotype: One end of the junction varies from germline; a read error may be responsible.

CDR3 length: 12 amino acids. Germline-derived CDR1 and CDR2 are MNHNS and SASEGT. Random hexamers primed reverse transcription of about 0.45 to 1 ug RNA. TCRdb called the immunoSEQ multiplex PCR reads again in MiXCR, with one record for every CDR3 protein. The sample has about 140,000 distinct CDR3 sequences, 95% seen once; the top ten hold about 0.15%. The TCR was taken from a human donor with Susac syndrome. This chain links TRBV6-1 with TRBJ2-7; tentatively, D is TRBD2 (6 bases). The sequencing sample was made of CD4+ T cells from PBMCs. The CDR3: CASSEAGSRERF. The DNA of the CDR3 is TGTGCCAGCAGTGAAGCGGGGTCCCGGGAGCGCTTC.